The 2 T cell receptor beta chains below were found in one sample sequenced in a study of monozygotic twins with inflammatory bowel disease. TCRdb re-called the 5' RACE reads and gives one entry per CDR3 protein, without DNA. In total, the table holds over 200,000 distinct CDR3 sequences. Sequences were obtained from blood. The receptors derive from a human donor with ulcerative colitis or Crohn's disease, or a healthy co-twin of an affected twin (not recorded which).

The chain recombines TRBV12-3 or TRBV12-4 with TRBJ2-3; TCRdb's assignment of TRBD2 cannot be checked, as there is no DNA. This CDR3 spans 17 amino acids. CDR3 protein: CASSSDIAGAVTDTQYF.

V and J are TRBV15 and TRBJ1-1. This CDR3 has 13 amino acids. Germline loops: CDR1 LNHNV, CDR2 YYDKDF (reference sequence). CDR3 protein: CATRWETNTEAFF.